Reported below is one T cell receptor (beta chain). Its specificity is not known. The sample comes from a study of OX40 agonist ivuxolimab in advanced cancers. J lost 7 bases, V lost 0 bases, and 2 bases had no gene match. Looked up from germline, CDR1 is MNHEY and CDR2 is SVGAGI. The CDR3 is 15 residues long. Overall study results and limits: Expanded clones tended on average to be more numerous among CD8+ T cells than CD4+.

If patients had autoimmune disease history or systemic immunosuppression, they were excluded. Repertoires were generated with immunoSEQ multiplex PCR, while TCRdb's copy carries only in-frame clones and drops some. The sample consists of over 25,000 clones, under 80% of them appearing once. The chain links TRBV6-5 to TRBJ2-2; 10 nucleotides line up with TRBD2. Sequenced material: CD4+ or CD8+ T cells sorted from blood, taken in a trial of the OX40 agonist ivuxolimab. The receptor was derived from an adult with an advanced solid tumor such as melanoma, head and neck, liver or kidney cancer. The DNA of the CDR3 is TGTGCCAGCAGTTACTCGGCTAGCGGGGGCGGGGAGCTGTTTTTT. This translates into CASSYSASGGGELFF.